This is a list of T cell receptor beta chains from one sample in a study of T cells in Graves' hyperthyroidism and ophthalmopathy. MiXCR, applied by TCRdb to the multiplex PCR reads, yields one record per CDR3 protein. The sample lists 650,000 to 700,000 distinct CDR3 sequences; roughly 17% were seen once. Sequenced sample: blood. The receptors were sampled from a man aged 45-65 years with Graves' hyperthyroidism. Each CDR3 is given with its conserved first and last residue. A D gene is named only where the DNA matches it firmly. The size field is filled for only some rows; it gives once, few, many or a size class.

V: TRBV24-1; J: TRBJ2-7; size: few; D: TRBD1; CDR3: CATSDPGQVRGEQYF; DNA: TGTGCCACCAGTGACCCGGGACAGGTCAGAGGGGAGCAGTACTTC
V: TRBV6-2/TRBV6-3; J: TRBJ1-1; size: NA; D: NA; CDR3: CASSYSQGMGTEAFF; DNA: TGTGCCAGCAGTTACAGCCAGGGGATGGGAACTGAAGCTTTCTTT
V: TRBV11-2; J: TRBJ2-1; size: many; D: TRBD2; CDR3: CASSSIRGTTNNEQFF; DNA: TGTGCCAGCAGCTCTATCCGAGGGACTACCAACAATGAGCAGTTCTTC
V: TRBV30; J: TRBJ2-3; size: NA; D: TRBD2; CDR3: CAWSRRLAVTDTQYF; DNA: TGTGCCTGGAGTAGGCGCCTAGCGGTCACAGATACGCAGTATTTT
V: TRBV6-2/TRBV6-3; J: TRBJ2-7; size: few; D: NA; CDR3: CASSYSGQGYGQYF; DNA: TGTGCCAGCAGTTACTCCGGTCAGGGCTACGGGCAGTACTTC
V: TRBV5-4; J: TRBJ2-7; size: NA; D: NA; CDR3: CASSFEAATYEQYF; DNA: TGTGCCAGTAGCTTTGAAGCGGCTACTTACGAGCAGTACTTC
V: TRBV7-9; J: TRBJ1-4; size: many; D: NA; CDR3: CASRGFNEKLFF; DNA: TGTGCCAGCAGAGGGTTTAACGAAAAACTGTTTTTT
V: TRBV5-1; J: TRBJ2-7; size: many; D: TRBD1; CDR3: CASSLGIDRGSYEQYF; DNA: TGCGCCAGCAGCCTGGGAATTGACAGGGGCTCCTACGAGCAGTACTTC
V: TRBV27; J: TRBJ1-2; size: NA; D: NA; CDR3: CASSATGGYTF; DNA: TGTGCCAGCAGTGCGACCGGGGGCTACACCTTC
V: TRBV29-1; J: TRBJ1-4; size: NA; D: TRBD1; CDR3: CSVAGTGPNEKLFF; DNA: TGCAGCGTTGCAGGGACAGGCCCTAATGAAAAACTGTTTTTT
V: TRBV18; J: TRBJ1-2; size: many; D: NA; CDR3: CASSPPSTGHYGYTF; DNA: TGTGCCAGCTCACCACCTTCGACAGGCCACTATGGCTACACCTTC
V: TRBV6-1; J: TRBJ2-5; size: many; D: NA; CDR3: CASGGVREPQETQYF; DNA: TGTGCCAGCGGGGGCGTCAGGGAGCCCCAAGAGACCCAGTACTTC
V: TRBV27; J: TRBJ1-1; size: many; D: NA; CDR3: CASRRGEAFF; DNA: TGTGCCAGCAGGCGAGGGGAAGCTTTCTTT
V: TRBV11-2; J: TRBJ2-5; size: many; D: NA; CDR3: CASSTPRTVTQETQYF; DNA: TGTGCCAGCAGCACTCCCCGGACAGTGACTCAAGAGACCCAGTACTTC
V: TRBV20-1; J: TRBJ2-3; size: NA; D: NA; CDR3: CSASMRAGEDTQYF; DNA: TGCAGTGCTAGTATGAGGGCAGGGGAAGATACGCAGTATTTT